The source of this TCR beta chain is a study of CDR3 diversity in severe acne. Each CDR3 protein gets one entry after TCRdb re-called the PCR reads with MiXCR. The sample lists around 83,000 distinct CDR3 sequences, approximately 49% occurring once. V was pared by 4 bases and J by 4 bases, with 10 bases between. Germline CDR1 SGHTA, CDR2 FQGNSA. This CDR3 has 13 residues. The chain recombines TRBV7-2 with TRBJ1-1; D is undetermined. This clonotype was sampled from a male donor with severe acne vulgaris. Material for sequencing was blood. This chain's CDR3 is CASSSFGSTEAFF. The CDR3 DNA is TGTGCCAGCAGCTCTTTTGGGAGCACTGAAGCTTTCTTT.